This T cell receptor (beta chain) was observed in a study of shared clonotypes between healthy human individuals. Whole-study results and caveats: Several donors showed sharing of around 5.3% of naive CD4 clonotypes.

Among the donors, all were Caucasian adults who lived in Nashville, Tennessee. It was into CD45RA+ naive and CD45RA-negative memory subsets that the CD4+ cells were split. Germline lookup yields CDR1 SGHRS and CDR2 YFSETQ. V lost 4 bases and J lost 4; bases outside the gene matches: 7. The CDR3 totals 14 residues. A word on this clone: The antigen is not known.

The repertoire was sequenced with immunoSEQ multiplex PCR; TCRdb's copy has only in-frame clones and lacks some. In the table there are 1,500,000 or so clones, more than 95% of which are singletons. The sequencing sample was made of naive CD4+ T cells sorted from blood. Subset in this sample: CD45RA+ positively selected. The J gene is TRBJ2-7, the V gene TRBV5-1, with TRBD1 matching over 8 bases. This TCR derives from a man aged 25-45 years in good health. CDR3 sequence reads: CASSLRTGFYEQYF. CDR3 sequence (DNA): TGCGCCAGCAGCCTTCGGACAGGGTTTTACGAGCAGTACTTC.